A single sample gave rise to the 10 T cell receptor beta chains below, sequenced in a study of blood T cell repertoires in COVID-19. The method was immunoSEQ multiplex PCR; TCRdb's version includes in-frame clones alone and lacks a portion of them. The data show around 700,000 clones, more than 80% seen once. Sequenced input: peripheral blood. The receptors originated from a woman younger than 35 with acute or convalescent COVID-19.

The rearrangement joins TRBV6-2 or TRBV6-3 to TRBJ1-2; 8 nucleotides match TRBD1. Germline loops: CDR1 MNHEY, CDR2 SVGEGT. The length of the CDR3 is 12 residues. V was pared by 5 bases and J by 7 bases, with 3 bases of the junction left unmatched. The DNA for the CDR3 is TGTGCCAGCAGTGGACAGGGATTTGGCTACACCTTC. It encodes CASSGQGFGYTF.

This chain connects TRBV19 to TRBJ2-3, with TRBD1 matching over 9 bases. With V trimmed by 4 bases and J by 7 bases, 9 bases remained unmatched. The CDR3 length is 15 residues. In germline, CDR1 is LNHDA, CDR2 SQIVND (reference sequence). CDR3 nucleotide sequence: TGTGCCAGTAGTACCCACAGGGGGCAAGGGAATACGCAGTATTTT. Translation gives CASSTHRGQGNTQYF.

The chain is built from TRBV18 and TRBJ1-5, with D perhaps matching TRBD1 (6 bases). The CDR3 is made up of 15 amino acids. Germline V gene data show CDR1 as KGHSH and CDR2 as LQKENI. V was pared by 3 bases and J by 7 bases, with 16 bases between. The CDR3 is CASSPEQGTGQPQHF. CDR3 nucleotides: TGTGCCAGCTCACCTGAACAGGGTACGGGACAGCCCCAGCATTTT.

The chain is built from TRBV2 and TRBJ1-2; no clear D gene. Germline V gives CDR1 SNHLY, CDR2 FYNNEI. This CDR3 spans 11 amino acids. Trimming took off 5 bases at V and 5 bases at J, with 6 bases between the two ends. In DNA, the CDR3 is TGTGCCAGCAGTCAAGTATATGGCTACACCTTC. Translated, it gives CASSQVYGYTF.

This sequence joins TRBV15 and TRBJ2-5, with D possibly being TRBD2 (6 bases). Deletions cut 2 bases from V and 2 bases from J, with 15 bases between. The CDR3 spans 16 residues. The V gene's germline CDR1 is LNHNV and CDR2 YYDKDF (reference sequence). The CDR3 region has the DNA TGTGCCACCAGCAGAACCCCCTTAGCGGAACAAGAGACCCAGTACTTC. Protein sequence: CATSRTPLAEQETQYF.

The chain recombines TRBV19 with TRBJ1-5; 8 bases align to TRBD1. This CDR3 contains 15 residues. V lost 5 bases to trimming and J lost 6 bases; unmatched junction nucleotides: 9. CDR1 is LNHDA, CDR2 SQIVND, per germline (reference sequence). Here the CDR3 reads CASSQRQGAGQPQHF. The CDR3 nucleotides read TGTGCCAGTAGTCAGAGGCAGGGGGCCGGTCAGCCCCAGCATTTT.

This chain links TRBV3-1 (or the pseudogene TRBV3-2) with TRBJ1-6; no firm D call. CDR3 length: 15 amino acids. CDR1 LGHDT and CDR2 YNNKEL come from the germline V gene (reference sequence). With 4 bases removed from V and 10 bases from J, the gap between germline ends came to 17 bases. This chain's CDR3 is CASSLRGSPRSPLHF. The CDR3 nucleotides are TGTGCCAGCAGCCTTCGGGGAAGTCCTAGGTCACCCCTCCACTTT.

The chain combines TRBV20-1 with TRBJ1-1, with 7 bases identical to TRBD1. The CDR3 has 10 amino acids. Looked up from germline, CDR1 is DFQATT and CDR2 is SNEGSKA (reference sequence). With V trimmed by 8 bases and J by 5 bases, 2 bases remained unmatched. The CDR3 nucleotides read TGCAGTTCAGGGGGGACTGAAGCTTTCTTT. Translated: CSSGGTEAFF.

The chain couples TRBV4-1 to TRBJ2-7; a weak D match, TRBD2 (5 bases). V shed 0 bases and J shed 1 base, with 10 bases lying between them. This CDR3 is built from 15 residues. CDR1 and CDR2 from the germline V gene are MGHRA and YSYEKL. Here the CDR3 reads CASSQEWLASYEQYF. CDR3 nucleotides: TGCGCCAGCAGCCAAGAATGGCTAGCATCCTACGAGCAGTACTTC.

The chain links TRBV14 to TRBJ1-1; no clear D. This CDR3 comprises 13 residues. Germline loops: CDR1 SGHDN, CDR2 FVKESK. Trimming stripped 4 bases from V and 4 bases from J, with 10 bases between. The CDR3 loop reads CASSLWRATEAFF. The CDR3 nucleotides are TGTGCCAGCAGCCTGTGGCGGGCCACTGAAGCTTTCTTT.